The clone carrying this T cell receptor (beta chain) was detected a few times. The antigen is undetermined. The entry originates in a study of CD8+ T cells in alopecia areata. Study-level findings and limits: Normal scalp had lower clonality than lesional scalp, with alopecia totalis/universalis lesions showing this most strongly.

After isolation, RNA underwent reverse transcription to generate cDNA as the sequencing template. TCRdb keeps only in-frame clones here, not all; method: immunoSEQ multiplex PCR. The repertoire holds 120,000 to 150,000 clones, with more than 40% as singletons. Specimens obtained from alopecia areata patients comprised lesional scalp punch biopsies and peripheral blood. From PBMCs, CD4+ and CD8+ T cells were sorted. The ends were cut back, 3 bases at V and 1 base at J, with 13 bases in the middle. The germline V gene encodes CDR1 SQVTM and CDR2 ANQGSEA. The CDR3 contains 14 residues. This chain joins TRBV29-1 and TRBJ2-7; TRBD2 is a possible D gene (6 bases). The sequence came from a human donor with alopecia areata. Sample: CD4+ T cells sorted from blood. CDR3: CSVEAGPGSYEQYF. In DNA, the CDR3 is TGCAGCGTTGAGGCGGGGCCTGGGTCCTACGAGCAGTACTTC.